This passage covers 29 T cell receptor beta chains from one sample sequenced in a study of blood T cell repertoires in COVID-19. TCRdb keeps only in-frame clones here, not all; method: immunoSEQ multiplex PCR. The data show 240,000 or so clones, 81% seen once. The sample consisted of peripheral blood. The receptors originated from a woman aged 80 or over with COVID-19, enrolled during active disease.

The gene calls are TRBV12-2 and TRBJ1-5; TRBD1 is taken as the D call from the table, unchecked against the DNA. TRBV12-2 is a recognized pseudogene. The CDR3 extends over 12 amino acids. CDR3 sequence (DNA): TGTGCAAGTCGCTTAGGGGAGCAGGGGGCGGGTTTC. Translated: CASRLGEQGAGF.

The chain joins TRBV5-6 to TRBJ1-1; D gene ambiguous. The CDR3 sequence is 13 residues long. The V and J ends lost 0 bases and 2 bases respectively, with 5 bases between them. Germline CDR1 SGHDT, CDR2 YYEEEE. The CDR3 coding sequence is TGTGCCAGCAGCTTGGTCACAAACACTGAAGCTTTCTTT. Translation gives CASSLVTNTEAFF.

V and J are TRBV10-3 and TRBJ2-1; 13 bases fit TRBD2. V was pared by 11 bases and J by 8 bases, with 9 bases of the junction left unmatched. This CDR3 comprises 14 residues. Germline values: CDR1 ENHRY, CDR2 SYGVKD. The CDR3 loop is CASLRTSGGDEQFF. The CDR3 region has the DNA TGTGCCTCGCTACGGACTAGCGGGGGCGATGAGCAGTTCTTC.

V and J are TRBV10-3 and TRBJ2-5; 11 bases agree with TRBD2. Trimming removed 10 bases from V and 5 bases from J; junction bases left unmatched: 15. CDR1 and CDR2 from the germline V gene are ENHRY and SYGVKD. This CDR3 is 16 amino acids long. This chain's CDR3 is CATEPFLAGGRETQYF. The DNA of the CDR3 is TGTGCCACCGAGCCCTTCTTAGCGGGGGGGCGGGAGACCCAGTACTTC.

The J gene is TRBJ2-1, the V gene TRBV5-4; 9 positions match TRBD2. The junction had 16 bases not matched to a gene; V was cut back by 4 bases and J by 5 bases. CDR3 length: 18 amino acids. CDR1 and CDR2 from the germline V gene are SGHNT and YYREEE (reference sequence). The CDR3 region is CASSPSGRLNFEDNEQFF. The CDR3 coding sequence is TGTGCCAGCAGCCCGAGCGGGAGGCTAAACTTCGAGGACAATGAGCAGTTCTTC.

J is TRBJ1-1 and V is TRBV5-1, with D tentatively TRBD1 (5 bases). The CDR3 is 14 residues long. In germline, CDR1 is SGHRS, CDR2 YFSETQ. Trimming took 3 bases from V and 3 from J, leaving 12 bases between them. The CDR3 region has the DNA TGCGCCAGCAGCTCAGGGTCCCCCTACACTGAAGCTTTCTTT. Translating gives CASSSGSPYTEAFF.

The rearrangement links TRBV7-2 to TRBJ1-5, with D perhaps TRBD1 (5 bases). CDR1 is SGHTA and CDR2 is FQGNSA in the germline V gene. The CDR3 consists of 14 residues. Trimming took 5 bases from V and 5 from J, leaving 13 bases between them. For the CDR3, the DNA is TGTGCCAGCAGCGCCCGTGGAGGGGATCAGCCCCAGCATTTT. Amino acid sequence: CASSARGGDQPQHF.

V is TRBV5-4 and J is TRBJ1-2; possible D gene TRBD1, 6 bases. CDR3 length equals 13 residues. V lost 3 bases to trimming and J lost 4 bases, with 10 bases between them. Germline V gives CDR1 SGHNT, CDR2 YYREEE (reference sequence). The CDR3 protein is CASSSGTLYGYTF. The CDR3 region has the DNA TGTGCCAGCAGCTCCGGGACACTCTATGGCTACACCTTC.

This clone was detected a few times. The chain is built from TRBV11-2 and TRBJ2-6; weak D call: TRBD1 (5 bases). V gave up 0 bases and J gave up 4 bases, with 7 bases separating them. The CDR3 loop spans 15 amino acids. The germline V gene has CDR1 SGHAT and CDR2 FQNNGV. The CDR3 protein is CASSLEGHGANVLTF. In DNA, the CDR3 is TGTGCCAGCAGCTTAGAGGGGCACGGGGCCAACGTCCTGACTTTC.

The CDR3 is CASSLRGIRLNYGYTF. The CDR3 DNA sequence: TGTGCCAGCAGCTTGAGGGGGATTAGGCTAAACTATGGCTACACCTTC. The chain has TRBV5-8 and TRBJ1-2; maybe TRBD1 (6 bases). The germline V and J ends were trimmed by 1 base and 2 bases, with 15 bases remaining between them. Germline V lookup: CDR1 SGHTS, CDR2 YDEGEE. This CDR3 contains 16 residues.

The rearrangement uses TRBV2 and TRBJ2-3; D call uncertain. In germline, CDR1 is SNHLY, CDR2 FYNNEI. V was clipped by 6 bases and J by 0 bases, with 13 bases between them. This CDR3 region has 15 residues. CDR3 nucleotides: TGTGCCAGCAGGGAGCAGAGTACTAGCACAGATACGCAGTATTTT. Its translation is CASREQSTSTDTQYF.

The chain is built from TRBV21-1 and TRBJ2-2; the D call of TRBD2 is as the table states it, not checked on the DNA. TRBV21-1 is marked as a pseudogene. The CDR3 contains 15 residues. The CDR3 region has the DNA TGTGCCAGCAGCGAAGATGTGGGGGAGGGCGGGGAGCTGTTTTTT. It translates to CASSEDVGEGGELFF.

The CDR3 region is CASSPYGGPTDTQYF. The CDR3 bases are TGTGCCAGCTCACCATACGGGGGGCCCACAGATACGCAGTATTTT. V and J are TRBV18 and TRBJ2-3, with a tentative D call TRBD2 (7 bases). V lost 2 bases, J lost 2 bases, and 11 bases lay in between. Germline V gene data show CDR1 as KGHSH and CDR2 as LQKENI. The CDR3 runs to 15 residues.

This clone was counted only a few times. The CDR3 DNA follows: TGTGCCAGCAGCTTATCCCGGACAGGGTCGAAGGGATATGGCTACACCTTC. Translated: CASSLSRTGSKGYGYTF. The chain recombines TRBV11-2 with TRBJ1-2; the match to TRBD1 covers 8 bases. V lost 2 bases, J lost 5 bases, and 13 bases stayed unmatched. The CDR3 loop spans 17 amino acids. Germline CDR1 and CDR2: SGHAT and FQNNGV.

A note on this clone: Other DNA sequences in this sample translate to the same CDR3. The chain uses TRBV7-2 and TRBJ2-7, with 9 nucleotides matching TRBD1. Germline loops: CDR1 SGHTA, CDR2 FQGNSA. The CDR3 totals 15 residues. The V segment lost 2 bases and the J segment 2 bases; nucleotides outside the gene matches: 4. In DNA form, the CDR3 reads TGTGCCAGCAGCTTAAGGGACAGGGTTCCCTACGAGCAGTACTTC. Translated, it gives CASSLRDRVPYEQYF.

This chain links TRBV6-5 with TRBJ1-2; 7 nucleotides align to TRBD1. CDR1 MNHEY and CDR2 SVGAGI come from the germline V gene. V shed 6 bases and J 4 bases; nucleotides not matched to a gene: 8. The CDR3 runs to 14 residues. The DNA of the CDR3 is TGTGCCAGCAGATCTATACAGGGGACCTATGGCTACACCTTC. Protein product: CASRSIQGTYGYTF.

The chain recombines TRBV28 with TRBJ1-3; D gene uncertain. The CDR3 is 11 residues long. CDR1 is MDHEN, CDR2 SYDVKM, per germline. V was trimmed by 5 bases and J by 6 bases, leaving 5 bases between them. The CDR3 is CASSGENTIYF. For the CDR3, the DNA is TGTGCCAGCAGTGGAGAAAACACCATATATTTT.

The chain is built from TRBV27 and TRBJ2-1, with D possibly TRBD2 on 5 matching bases. V was cut by 6 bases and J by 0 bases, with 9 bases left in between. This CDR3 contains 14 residues. Germline V gives CDR1 MNHEY, CDR2 SMNVEV (reference sequence). CDR3 amino acids: CASRERSSYNEQFF. The CDR3 nucleotides read TGTGCCAGCAGGGAGCGGAGCTCCTACAATGAGCAGTTCTTC.

The rearrangement joins TRBV24-1 to TRBJ2-3; tentative D call: TRBD1 (6 bases). The CDR3 is 14 residues long. The V and J ends lost 8 bases and 2 bases respectively, with 13 bases between them. Looked up from germline, CDR1 is KGHDR and CDR2 is SFDVKD. CDR3 residues: CATNDRRFTDTQYF. The CDR3 bases are TGTGCCACCAATGACAGGCGTTTCACAGATACGCAGTATTTT.

This rearrangement joins TRBV6-4 to TRBJ2-2; possibly TRBD1 for D (6 bases). Trimming took 8 bases from V and 6 from J, leaving 13 bases between them. This CDR3 is 13 amino acids long. Germline CDR1 and CDR2: MRHNA and SNTAGT. CDR3 residues: CASVGAGAGELFF. The CDR3 DNA reads TGTGCCAGCGTGGGAGCAGGGGCCGGGGAGCTGTTTTTT.

This chain joins TRBV6-2 or TRBV6-3 and TRBJ2-5; 7 bases are shared with TRBD1. CDR1 and CDR2 from the germline V gene are MNHEY and SVGEGT. V was pared by 5 bases and J by 4 bases, with 13 bases of the junction left unmatched. The CDR3 is 16 residues long. The CDR3, as DNA: TGTGCCAGCAGTATACAGGGGCGAAAACCAGGAGAGACCCAGTACTTC. It codes for CASSIQGRKPGETQYF.

This clone was detected only a few times. The rearrangement uses TRBV5-1 and TRBJ2-7, with D maybe TRBD1 (5 bases). The CDR3 is 12 amino acids. Germline lookup yields CDR1 SGHRS and CDR2 YFSETQ. The V end lost 4 bases, the J end lost 6 bases, and 11 bases lay between the germline ends. CDR3 DNA: TGCGCCAGCAGCGTGTCCAGGGTCGAGCAGTACTTC. It codes for CASSVSRVEQYF.

V gene TRBV2 combines with J gene TRBJ2-1; weak D call: TRBD1 (5 bases). The length of the CDR3 is 14 residues. V dropped 8 bases and J dropped 5 bases, with 16 bases sitting between them. CDR1 and CDR2 (germline): SNHLY, FYNNEI. DNA for the CDR3: TGTGCCAGCGCAAAGGGGTTCGGAAACAATGAGCAGTTCTTC. Protein sequence: CASAKGFGNNEQFF.

The chain links TRBV2 to TRBJ1-2; possibly TRBD1 for D (5 bases). Germline V lookup: CDR1 SNHLY, CDR2 FYNNEI. V lost 3 bases to trimming and J lost 6 bases, with 11 bases between them. This CDR3 has 13 amino acids. The CDR3 here is CASSEGPNHGYTF. CDR3 sequence (DNA): TGTGCCAGCAGTGAGGGGCCGAACCATGGCTACACCTTC.

Only a few counts were recorded for this clone. The genes are TRBV10-3 and TRBJ1-5; possibly TRBD1 for D (5 bases). This CDR3 region has 15 residues. V was shortened by 0 bases and J by 4 bases, with 10 bases between the two germline ends. The germline gives CDR1 ENHRY, CDR2 SYGVKD. In nucleotides, the CDR3 is TGTGCCATCAGTGAGTCCGGTGGGGGGAATCAGCCCCAGCATTTT. It yields the protein CAISESGGGNQPQHF.

The chain has TRBV30 and TRBJ1-5, with TRBD1 matching over 9 bases. Germline V gene data show CDR1 as GTSNPN and CDR2 as SVGIG (reference sequence). The CDR3 contains 14 residues. J gave up 4 bases and V 2 bases, and 3 bases lay outside the gene matches. The CDR3 loop is CAWSPGTGNQPQHF. CDR3 nucleotides: TGTGCCTGGAGTCCAGGGACAGGGAATCAGCCCCAGCATTTT.

The chain recombines TRBV9 with TRBJ1-6; 7 bases line up with TRBD1. Trimming cost V 3 bases and J 6 bases; bases outside gene matches: 9. Germline CDR1 and CDR2: SGDLS and YYNGEE. This CDR3 has 16 amino acids. The CDR3 loop is CASSERLGTANSPLHF. The CDR3 nucleotides are TGTGCCAGCAGCGAGCGGCTGGGGACAGCTAATTCACCCCTCCACTTT.

The chain links TRBV27 to TRBJ1-2, with a possible D match to TRBD1 (6 bases). The V and J ends lost 3 bases and 8 bases respectively, with 13 bases between them. This CDR3 comprises 13 residues. CDR1 and CDR2 (germline): MNHEY, SMNVEV (reference sequence). The CDR3 loop reads CASSFQGFVGYTF. The CDR3 DNA reads TGTGCCAGCAGTTTCCAGGGGTTTGTGGGCTACACCTTC.

This clone was observed a single time. The rearrangement links TRBV28 to TRBJ1-2, with TRBD1 matching 8 bases. CDR1 is MDHEN, CDR2 SYDVKM, per germline. J was trimmed by 3 bases and V by 11 bases; bases with no gene match: 2. CDR3 length equals 11 residues. This chain's CDR3 is CASGGHYGYTF. The CDR3 DNA reads as TGTGCCTCAGGGGGCCACTATGGCTACACCTTC.